This TCR beta chain was retrieved from a study of vaccination effects on CD4 cells after COVID-19. Study context: ViraFEST used viral peptide pools to expand antigen-specific CD4+ T cells before sequencing. Findings and caveats of the study: Healthy vaccinees' vaccine-induced clones included only 1 of 255 that recognized common cold coronaviruses. Marked clonal contraction of both clone types appeared late after vaccination.

Some clones are missing from TCRdb's copy, which holds only in-frame ones; the method was immunoSEQ multiplex PCR. The profile shows approximately 37,000 clones, 82% of them singletons. Following culture for more than 9 days, CD4+ T cells were isolated. Half the medium was replaced with IL-2 medium on days 3 and 7. On this clone: The antigen remains unidentified.

The CDR3 extends over 14 amino acids. Between the trimmed V and J ends, which lost 2 bases and 1 base, there was a span of 9 bases. Germline-derived CDR1 and CDR2 are SGHRS and YFSETQ. The chain joins TRBV5-1 to TRBJ1-1; D is undetermined. The clonotype originates from a human donor who received a COVID-19 vaccine. This sample comprised CD4+ T cells from PBMCs cultured without peptide, obtained before COVID-19 vaccination. As DNA, the CDR3 is TGCGCCAGCAGCTTCGACCTCAGGAACACTGAAGCTTTCTTT. Its protein is CASSFDLRNTEAFF.